This passage covers 28 T cell receptor beta chains from one sample sequenced in a study of glioma-infiltrating T cells after dendritic cell vaccination. The method was immunoSEQ multiplex PCR; TCRdb's version includes in-frame clones alone and lacks a portion of them. Counted here are approximately 50,000 clones, approximately 81% occurring once; the ten biggest clones make up approximately 8.9%. Time point defined: after dendritic cell vaccination, including at tumor progression/relapse. The source material was blood, sampled after dendritic cell vaccination. These receptors originate from a human donor with glioblastoma.

The chain joins TRBV4-3 to TRBJ2-7; D unclear. The germline V gene has CDR1 LGHNA and CDR2 YSLEER. This CDR3 contains 13 residues. V lost 1 base and J lost 6, with 10 bases in between. CDR3 DNA: TGCGCCAGCAGCCAAGGTAGCTTCAGCGAGCAGTACTTC. Encoded protein: CASSQGSFSEQYF.

For this clone: Other nucleotide sequences from this sample produce the same CDR3. The chain links TRBV2 to TRBJ1-6, with D maybe TRBD1 (5 bases). The length of the CDR3 is 16 residues. Germline assignment: CDR1 SNHLY and CDR2 FYNNEI. Trimming removed 2 bases from V and 3 bases from J, with 11 bases in between. The CDR3 sequence: CASSEMQGGYNSPLHF. CDR3 sequence (DNA): TGTGCCAGCAGTGAAATGCAGGGTGGCTATAATTCACCCCTCCACTTT.

This clone was picked up a small number of times. The chain has TRBV4-3 and TRBJ1-2; possibly TRBD1 for D (5 bases). CDR1 and CDR2 from the germline V gene are LGHNA and YSLEER. The CDR3 totals 15 residues. The V end lost 1 base, the J end lost 4 bases, and 13 bases lay between the germline ends. As DNA, the CDR3 is TGCGCCAGCAGCCAAGTATCTTCAGGGTTCTATGGCTACACCTTC. Translation gives CASSQVSSGFYGYTF.

This chain joins TRBV27 and TRBJ2-7; 7 bases match TRBD2. Germline CDR1 and CDR2: MNHEY and SMNVEV (reference sequence). The CDR3 has 14 amino acids. Trimming at V came to 5 bases and at J to 0 bases, leaving 4 bases not matched to a gene. DNA for the CDR3: TGTGCCAGCAGTATTAGCGGGTACTCCTACGAGCAGTACTTC. Translating it yields CASSISGYSYEQYF.

This clone showed up just once. The rearrangement joins TRBV7-9 to TRBJ2-5; 7 bases fit TRBD1. The V segment lost 6 bases and the J segment 0 bases; nucleotides outside the gene matches: 16. This CDR3 region has 18 residues. Germline CDR1 SEHNR, CDR2 FQNEAQ (reference sequence). As DNA, the CDR3 is TGTGCCAGCAGGTCTGGACGAAACAGGGGAAACCACCAAGAGACCCAGTACTTC. It yields the protein CASRSGRNRGNHQETQYF.

This clone was detected a few times. The rearrangement joins TRBV9 to TRBJ1-1; unclear D gene. Per the germline V gene, CDR1 is SGDLS and CDR2 is YYNGEE. The CDR3 extends over 12 amino acids. The V end was cut by 7 bases, the J end by 0 bases, with 7 bases between. The CDR3 protein is CASVGMNTEAFF. The CDR3 region has the DNA TGTGCCAGCGTCGGGATGAACACTGAAGCTTTCTTT.

This chain connects TRBV9 to TRBJ2-3, with 10 nucleotides matching TRBD2. The J segment lost 5 bases and the V segment lost 0 bases, leaving 3 bases of the junction unmatched. The germline V gene encodes CDR1 SGDLS and CDR2 YYNGEE. This CDR3 has 15 residues. CDR3 sequence: CASSVASGGRDTQYF. The CDR3 coding sequence is TGTGCCAGCAGCGTAGCTAGCGGGGGCCGAGATACGCAGTATTTT.

V gene TRBV4-1 combines with J gene TRBJ1-2, with 7 bases lining up with TRBD1. The CDR3 is 16 amino acids. After removal of 3 bases from V and 6 bases from J, the junction contained 13 bases not matched to a gene. Germline V gene data show CDR1 as MGHRA and CDR2 as YSYEKL. The CDR3 region has the DNA TGCGCCAGCAGCCAGCCCCGGGACAGTAGGATTCATGGCTACACCTTC. Protein sequence: CASSQPRDSRIHGYTF.

CDR3 coding DNA: TGTGCCAGTAGTATGAACTCGAACACTGAAGCTTTCTTT. The encoded protein is CASSMNSNTEAFF. The chain uses TRBV19 and TRBJ1-1; D uncertain. The V gene lost 3 bases and the J gene lost 1 base, with 6 bases spanning the gap. The length of the CDR3 is 13 residues. From germline, CDR1 is LNHDA and CDR2 SQIVND (reference sequence).

The genes are TRBV29-1 and TRBJ2-1; tentatively, D is TRBD1 (6 bases). The germline V gene encodes CDR1 SQVTM and CDR2 ANQGSEA. The CDR3 is 14 residues long. Trimming cost V 4 bases and J 3 bases, with 13 bases left between them. The CDR3 loop reads CSVGLGRGYNEQFF. CDR3 DNA: TGCAGCGTTGGGCTGGGCAGGGGCTACAATGAGCAGTTCTTC.

This chain uses TRBV7-9 with TRBJ1-4; 10 nucleotides match TRBD1. The CDR3 has 14 residues. Germline assignment: CDR1 SEHNR and CDR2 FQNEAQ (reference sequence). After removal of 5 bases from V and 5 bases from J, the junction contained 2 bases not matched to a gene. Here the CDR3 DNA reads TGTGCCAGCAGCCGGACAGGGGGAAATGAAAAACTGTTTTTT. Amino acids: CASSRTGGNEKLFF.

The chain joins TRBV5-4 to TRBJ2-7; TRBD2 matches 12 bases. This CDR3 has 17 amino acids. The V segment lost 0 bases and the J segment 0 bases; nucleotides outside the gene matches: 4. CDR1 and CDR2 (germline): SGHNT, YYREEE (reference sequence). As DNA, the CDR3 is TGTGCCAGCAGCTTGGGGTCGGGACTAGCGGGCTCCTACGAGCAGTACTTC. Residues: CASSLGSGLAGSYEQYF. Filled out from reference TRBV5-4 and TRBJ2-7, the complete variable domain reads ETGVTQSPTHLIKTRGQQVTLRCSSQSGHNTVSWYQQALGQGPQFIFQYYREEENGRGNFPPRFSGLQFPNYSSELNVNALELDDSALYLCASSLGSGLAGSYEQYFGPGTRLTVT.

This clone was picked up a small number of times. This chain connects TRBV4-3 to TRBJ1-4, with 7 bases matching TRBD1. CDR1 LGHNA and CDR2 YSLEER come from the germline V gene. This CDR3 has 16 residues. V trimming: 0 bases; J trimming: 11 bases; junction bases outside the gene matches: 12. The CDR3 DNA follows: TGCGCCAGCAGCCAAGACGCAGGGGGACGACCGCCGAAACTGTTTTTT. It translates to CASSQDAGGRPPKLFF.

V gene TRBV9 combines with J gene TRBJ2-3; 13 positions agree with TRBD2. Germline-derived CDR1 and CDR2 are SGDLS and YYNGEE. The CDR3 runs to 17 residues. V was pared by 3 bases and J by 4 bases, with 8 bases of the junction left unmatched. CDR3 sequence: CASSATSGGAFSDTQYF. The CDR3 nucleotides are TGTGCCAGCAGCGCAACTAGCGGGGGGGCGTTTTCAGATACGCAGTATTTT.

The V and J genes are TRBV28 and TRBJ1-5, with unresolved D. Trimming shortened V by 10 bases and J by 0 bases, and 13 bases separated the two germline ends. Germline V CDR1 and CDR2: MDHEN, SYDVKM. CDR3 size: 14 residues. DNA of the CDR3: TGTGCCACACGGAGGGCTTATAGCAATCAGCCCCAGCATTTT. It is translated as CATRRAYSNQPQHF.

Worth noting for this clone: As the CDR3 is not closed by the conserved phenylalanine or tryptophan, this likely results from a read error. It is unclear where the CDR3 begins or ends on the DNA, so no DNA is shown, and the CDR3 is as TCRdb lists it. The chain is built from TRBV3-2 and TRBJ2-6; the table's D gene call, TRBD2, was not cross checked with the DNA. TRBV3-2 is tagged as a pseudogene. The CDR3 adds up to 8 amino acids, both ends counted. CDR3 region: CASSHDTG.

The rearrangement links TRBV27 to TRBJ1-5, with D perhaps TRBD1 (6 bases). This CDR3 spans 18 amino acids. V lost 9 bases and J 0 bases, leaving 24 bases between the germline ends. Germline-derived CDR1 and CDR2 are MNHEY and SMNVEV (reference sequence). The DNA of the CDR3 is TGTGCCAGGGGGGAGACAGGACCCCAAGTTTATAGCAATCAGCCCCAGCATTTT. It specifies CARGETGPQVYSNQPQHF.

The rearrangement uses TRBV30 and TRBJ1-2; D is unresolved. CDR1 is GTSNPN and CDR2 is SVGIG in the germline V gene (reference sequence). Trimming removed 0 bases from V and 2 bases from J, with 7 bases in between. The CDR3 runs 13 residues. The CDR3 loop is CAWSVDGNYGYTF. The CDR3 nucleotides read TGTGCCTGGAGTGTAGACGGGAACTATGGCTACACCTTC.

The chain links TRBV10-3 to TRBJ2-7; 11 bases map to TRBD2. This CDR3 has 18 residues. CDR1 is ENHRY and CDR2 is SYGVKD in the germline V gene. The J segment lost 0 bases and the V segment lost 3 bases, leaving 10 bases of the junction unmatched. CDR3 DNA: TGTGCCATCAGTGATTTAGCGGGGGGGCTATTAAGCTCCTACGAGCAGTACTTC. It is translated as CAISDLAGGLLSSYEQYF.

The chain couples TRBV4-3 to TRBJ2-7; perhaps TRBD2 as D (5 bases). The germline V and J ends were trimmed by 1 base and 0 bases, with 16 bases remaining between them. CDR1 is LGHNA and CDR2 is YSLEER in the germline V gene. The CDR3 covers 17 residues. The CDR3 reads CASSQVVVEGSSYEQYF. DNA of the CDR3: TGCGCCAGCAGCCAAGTAGTGGTAGAGGGAAGCTCCTACGAGCAGTACTTC.

This clone was recorded only once. The V and J genes are TRBV25-1 and TRBJ2-7, with TRBD2 as a possible D gene (5 bases). The V end lost 2 bases, the J end lost 0 bases, and 11 bases lay between the germline ends. The CDR3 contains 15 residues. Germline CDR1 and CDR2: MGHDK and SYGVNS. The CDR3 nucleotides read TGTGCCAGCAGTGAAAAGGAGGTTTTCTCCTACGAGCAGTACTTC. Its protein product is CASSEKEVFSYEQYF.

The chain uses TRBV27 and TRBJ1-2, with 7 nucleotides matching TRBD1. V gave up 4 bases and J gave up 1 base; unmatched junction bases: 9. The CDR3 is made up of 16 amino acids. Germline lookup yields CDR1 MNHEY and CDR2 SMNVEV (reference sequence). The CDR3 spells CASSYGGTAINYGYTF. CDR3 in DNA: TGTGCCAGCAGTTATGGGGGGACAGCTATTAACTATGGCTACACCTTC.

J is TRBJ2-7 and V is TRBV6-5; no reliable D call. This CDR3 spans 13 amino acids. Germline values: CDR1 MNHEY, CDR2 SVGAGI. Trimming removed 2 bases from V and 1 base from J, with 6 bases in between. DNA of the CDR3: TGTGCCAGCAGTTACGGAGCGTCCTACGAGCAGTACTTC. This codes for CASSYGASYEQYF.

The rearrangement links TRBV27 to TRBJ2-7; 10 bases are a match to TRBD1. CDR1 is MNHEY and CDR2 is SMNVEV in the germline V gene (reference sequence). The V gene end was trimmed by 5 bases and the J gene end by 2 bases; junction bases not matched to a gene: 9. This CDR3 is built from 16 residues. CDR3 loop: CASSPTGQGLPYEQYF. CDR3 nucleotide sequence: TGTGCCAGCAGTCCCACGGGACAGGGGTTGCCCTACGAGCAGTACTTC.

This chain uses TRBV6-4 with TRBJ2-1; D may be TRBD2 (5 bases). With 5 bases removed from V and 8 bases from J, the gap between germline ends came to 16 bases. The V gene's germline CDR1 is MRHNA and CDR2 SNTAGT. The CDR3 is 14 residues long. The DNA of the CDR3 is TGTGCCAGCAGTAGCGGTGGTGGTAGCGATGAGCAGTTCTTC. Its protein is CASSSGGGSDEQFF.

The chain carries TRBV30 and TRBJ2-4; 9 bases map to TRBD1. The CDR3 extends over 14 amino acids. CDR1 GTSNPN and CDR2 SVGIG come from the germline V gene (reference sequence). As DNA, the CDR3 is TGTGCGTGGGACAGGGATGGACCTAAGGACATTCAGTACTTC. This gives the protein CAWDRDGPKDIQYF.

The genes are TRBV11-3 and TRBJ2-3; 12 bases are shared with TRBD2. The germline CDR1 and CDR2 sequences are SGHNT and YENEEA. Trimming removed 5 bases from V and 3 bases from J; junction bases left unmatched: 6. CDR3 length: 16 residues. CDR3 nucleotide sequence: TGTGCCAGCAGCCCCGGGACTAGCGGGCGAACAGATACGCAGTATTTT. It encodes CASSPGTSGRTDTQYF. The full variable domain, with the rest looked up from reference TRBV11-3 and TRBJ2-3, is EAGVVQSPRYKIIEKKQPVAFWCNPISGHNTLYWYLQNLGQGPELLIRYENEEAVDDSQLPKDRFSAERLKGVDSTLKIQPAELGDSAVYLCASSPGTSGRTDTQYFGPGTRLTVL.

As for this clone: A read error may produce the germline difference seen at one junction end. Other DNA sequences in the sample encode the same CDR3. The chain links TRBV5-1 to TRBJ2-5; the D gene is possibly TRBD2 (6 bases). The V gene's germline CDR1 is SGHRS and CDR2 YFSETQ. The CDR3 extends over 16 amino acids. CDR3 residues: CASSLAPSGTAETQYF. CDR3 DNA: TGCGCCAGTAGCTTGGCCCCATCCGGGACTGCAGAGACCCAGTACTTC.